These 9 T cell receptor beta chains share one sample of origin, sequenced in a study of PD-L1 blockade in urothelial cancer. Profiling relied on immunoSEQ multiplex PCR, and the TCRdb table lists in-frame clones only, not all of them. Among 30,000 to 40,000 clones listed, around 90% were seen once. Sample: PBMCs, taken around atezolizumab (anti-PD-L1) treatment. The receptors stem from a man between 65 and 85 years old with urothelial cancer.

This clone was recorded a few times. The chain joins TRBV11-2 to TRBJ2-1; a weak D match, TRBD1 (11 bases). CDR3 length: 16 residues. CDR1 is SGHAT, CDR2 FQNNGV, per germline. Trimming took off 3 bases at V and 7 bases at J, with 19 bases between the two ends. The CDR3: CASSFGTGGLANEQFF. Here the CDR3 DNA reads TGTGCCAGCAGCTTCGGGACAGGGGGACTAGCGAATGAGCAGTTCTTC.

V is TRBV6-4 and J is TRBJ2-3, with 10 bases identical to TRBD2. V lost 5 bases and J lost 4; bases outside the gene matches: 6. The CDR3 contains 15 residues. Germline V gives CDR1 MRHNA, CDR2 SNTAGT. CDR3 sequence reads: CASSSGTSASDTQYF. The CDR3 coding sequence is TGTGCCAGCAGTTCGGGGACTAGCGCATCAGATACGCAGTATTTT.

The chain is built from TRBV6-5 and TRBJ2-1; the D is unclear. The CDR3 extends over 13 amino acids. Germline V gene data show CDR1 as MNHEY and CDR2 as SVGAGI. V lost 0 bases and J 9 bases, leaving 9 bases between the germline ends. The CDR3 here is CASSYSRGGEQFF. CDR3 DNA: TGTGCCAGCAGTTACTCCCGAGGTGGTGAGCAGTTCTTC.

The table lists this clone with a count of one. The chain couples TRBV9 to TRBJ2-5; 7 bases agree with TRBD2. The J segment lost 5 bases and the V segment lost 2 bases, leaving 12 bases of the junction unmatched. CDR3 length: 16 residues. Germline values: CDR1 SGDLS, CDR2 YYNGEE. The CDR3 loop is CASSVQSGVVWETQYF. CDR3 in DNA: TGTGCCAGCAGCGTCCAAAGCGGGGTCGTGTGGGAGACCCAGTACTTC.

V gene TRBV28 combines with J gene TRBJ2-7; possibly TRBD2 for D (6 bases). The CDR3 is 12 residues long. Germline lookup yields CDR1 MDHEN and CDR2 SYDVKM. V gave up 6 bases and J gave up 4 bases, with 10 bases separating them. CDR3 protein: CASSRGIYEQYF. CDR3 nucleotide sequence: TGTGCCAGCAGCCGCGGGATTTACGAGCAGTACTTC. The full variable domain, completed using reference TRBV28 and TRBJ2-7, is DVKVTQSSRYLVKRTGEKVFLECVQDMDHENMFWYRQDPGLGLRLIYFSYDVKMKEKGDIPEGYSVSREKKERFSLILESASTNQTSMYLCASSRGIYEQYFGPGTRLTVT.

The chain carries TRBV10-3 and TRBJ2-1; the match to TRBD1 covers 8 bases. The CDR3 runs to 14 residues. V dropped 5 bases and J dropped 6; count of bases not matched to a gene: 6. Germline CDR1 reads ENHRY; CDR2 reads SYGVKD. CDR3 protein: CAISTDRAGNEQFF. The CDR3 bases are TGTGCCATCAGTACGGACAGGGCCGGCAATGAGCAGTTCTTC.

The chain combines TRBV19 with TRBJ2-1; the match to TRBD2 covers 10 bases. V trimming: 3 bases; J trimming: 0 bases; junction bases outside the gene matches: 2. CDR1 is LNHDA, CDR2 SQIVND, per germline (reference sequence). This CDR3 comprises 16 residues. As DNA, the CDR3 is TGTGCCAGTAGTATTAGGACTAGCGGCTCCTACAATGAGCAGTTCTTC. This gives the protein CASSIRTSGSYNEQFF.

This chain joins TRBV21-1 and TRBJ1-2. TRBV21-1 is an annotated pseudogene. The CDR3 runs to 19 residues. CDR3 sequence: CASSKRRNGGRREQYGYTF. CDR3 DNA: TGTGCCAGCAGCAAACGCCGAAACGGGGGGCGCAGGGAGCAATATGGCTACACCTTC.

V is TRBV13 and J is TRBJ2-5, with D maybe TRBD2 (6 bases). The CDR3 sequence is 15 residues long. Trimming took off 2 bases at V and 4 bases at J, with 14 bases between the two ends. The germline gives CDR1 PRHDT, CDR2 FYEKMQ (reference sequence). The CDR3 here is CASSLSGEEIETQYF. The DNA of the CDR3 is TGTGCCAGCAGCTTATCGGGGGAGGAGATAGAGACCCAGTACTTC.